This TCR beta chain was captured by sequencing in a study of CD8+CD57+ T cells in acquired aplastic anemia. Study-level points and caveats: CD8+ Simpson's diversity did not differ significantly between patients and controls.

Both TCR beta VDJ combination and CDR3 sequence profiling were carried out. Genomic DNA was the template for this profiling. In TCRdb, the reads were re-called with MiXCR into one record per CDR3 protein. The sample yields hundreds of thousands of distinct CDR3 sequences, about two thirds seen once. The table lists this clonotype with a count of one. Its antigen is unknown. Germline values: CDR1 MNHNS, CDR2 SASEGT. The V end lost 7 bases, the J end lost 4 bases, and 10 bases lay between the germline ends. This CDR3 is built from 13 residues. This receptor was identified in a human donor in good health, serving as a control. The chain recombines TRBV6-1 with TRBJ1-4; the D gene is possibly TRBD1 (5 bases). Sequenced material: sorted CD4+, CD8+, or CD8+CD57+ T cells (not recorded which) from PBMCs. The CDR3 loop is CASTTGLNEKLFF. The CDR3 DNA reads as TGTGCCAGCACTACAGGCCTTAATGAAAAACTGTTTTTT.